A single sample gave rise to the 11 T cell receptor beta chains below, sequenced in a study of cytomegalovirus exposure and HLA in healthy donors (dated by TCRdb to about 2017). The library came from the immunoSEQ multiplex PCR assay. For the multiplex PCR, a mixture combining 60 forward primers for TCR Vbeta segments and 13 reverse primers for TCR Jbeta segments was used. The clones in this table, taken by TCRdb from immuneACCESS, are in-frame only. Not every clone is retained; where verified, under half of the shortfall comes from an unresolved V gene, and the cause of the rest is unknown. For this sample there are approximately 130,000 clones; over 75% appear just once. In total, the top ten clones hold 1% to 1.5% of the sample. The sample comprised PBMCs. The receptor set was obtained from a man aged 50-59 years in good health and CMV-seronegative.

J is TRBJ1-5 and V is TRBV4-3; D gene uncertain. Germline CDR1 LGHNA, CDR2 YSLEER. The CDR3 is 14 residues long. Trimming stripped 1 base from V and 5 bases from J, with 9 bases between. In nucleotides, the CDR3 is TGCGCCAGCAGCCAAGGACCGGGATATCAGCCCCAGCATTTT. Protein product: CASSQGPGYQPQHF.

The V gene is TRBV25-1, the J gene TRBJ2-2; 9 nucleotides agree with TRBD2. J gave up 4 bases and V 2 bases, and 8 bases lay outside the gene matches. Germline V gene sequence: CDR1 MGHDK, CDR2 SYGVNS. The CDR3 extends over 17 amino acids. CDR3 nucleotides: TGTGCCAGCAGTGAAGCGGGTCTAGCGGGATCCACCGGGGAGCTGTTTTTT. This codes for CASSEAGLAGSTGELFF.

The rearrangement uses TRBV6-6 and TRBJ1-5; a possible D gene is TRBD1 (6 bases). Germline V CDR1 and CDR2: MNHNY, SVGAGI (reference sequence). The CDR3 spans 12 residues. Trimming took off 5 bases at V and 5 bases at J, with 7 bases between the two ends. CDR3 loop: CASSNRDQPQHF. CDR3 coding DNA: TGTGCCAGCAGTAACAGGGATCAGCCCCAGCATTTT.

The rearrangement links TRBV5-6 to TRBJ1-2; 8 nucleotides match TRBD1. V lost 5 bases to trimming and J lost 8 bases; unmatched junction nucleotides: 14. The V gene's germline CDR1 is SGHDT and CDR2 YYEEEE. CDR3 size: 15 residues. The CDR3 loop is CASRVRQGFSDGYTF. The CDR3 DNA is TGTGCCAGCAGGGTAAGACAGGGGTTCTCTGACGGCTACACCTTC.

This chain joins TRBV7-2 and TRBJ2-2, with no clear D. In germline, CDR1 is SGHTA, CDR2 FQGNSA. Trimming left V 10 bases short and J 7 bases short, with 22 bases between. The CDR3 has 15 amino acids. The CDR3 protein is CATFFPAALHGELFF. CDR3 nucleotides: TGTGCCACCTTCTTCCCGGCGGCCCTCCACGGGGAGCTGTTTTTT.

The CDR3, as DNA: TGCGCCAGCAGCTTGGGCCAGGGATTGAAGACCCAGTACTTC. It specifies CASSLGQGLKTQYF. The chain couples TRBV5-1 to TRBJ2-5; possible D gene TRBD1, 5 bases. Germline CDR1 reads SGHRS; CDR2 reads YFSETQ. The V gene lost 0 bases and the J gene lost 6 bases, with 12 bases spanning the gap. CDR3 length: 14 residues.

The genes are TRBV6-4 and TRBJ2-1, with 10 bases lining up with TRBD2. Germline V CDR1 and CDR2: MRHNA, SNTAGT. The CDR3 totals 15 residues. Trimming took 3 bases from V and 10 from J; bases not matched to a gene: 9. CDR3 in amino acids: CASSDISSGRGEQFF. CDR3 nucleotide sequence: TGTGCCAGCAGTGATATTTCCAGCGGGAGGGGGGAGCAGTTCTTC.

This clone is a singleton in its sample. J is TRBJ2-3 and V is TRBV27; 8 bases align to TRBD1. The CDR3 loop spans 14 amino acids. The trim removed 7 bases at V and 1 base at J, leaving 4 bases unmatched. Germline V lookup: CDR1 MNHEY, CDR2 SMNVEV (reference sequence). The CDR3 spells CASTRGQGTDTQYF. DNA for the CDR3: TGTGCCAGCACCCGGGGACAGGGCACAGATACGCAGTATTTT.

CDR3 DNA sequence: TGCGCCAGCAGCCTTCTAGCCCAGGGGGAGCTGTTTTTT. The encoded protein is CASSLLAQGELFF. The chain is built from TRBV4-3 and TRBJ2-2; weak D call: TRBD2 (5 bases). Germline CDR1 is LGHNA and CDR2 is YSLEER. This CDR3 has 13 amino acids. V lost 4 bases, J lost 8 bases, and 11 bases lay in between.

The V and J genes are TRBV10-3 and TRBJ1-2, with TRBD1 matching over 8 bases. The length of the CDR3 is 16 residues. Trimming took 0 bases from V and 4 from J; bases not matched to a gene: 7. The germline gives CDR1 ENHRY, CDR2 SYGVKD. The CDR3 here is CAISESAGGISYGYTF. The CDR3 DNA sequence: TGTGCCATCAGTGAGTCGGCAGGGGGCATTAGCTATGGCTACACCTTC.

V gene TRBV5-5 combines with J gene TRBJ2-2; 11 nucleotides agree with TRBD1. The CDR3 is 16 amino acids. V was pared by 4 bases and J by 4 bases, with 6 bases of the junction left unmatched. Germline V gene lookup returns CDR1 SGHKS and CDR2 YYEKEE (reference sequence). The CDR3 is CASSPGGTGGTGELFF. CDR3 nucleotides: TGTGCCAGCAGCCCCGGCGGGACAGGGGGCACCGGGGAGCTGTTTTTT. Complete variable domain (other parts from reference TRBV5-5 and TRBJ2-2): DAGVTQSPTHLIKTRGQQVTLRCSPISGHKSVSWYQQVLGQGPQFIFQYYEKEERGRGNFPDRFSARQFPNYSSELNVNALLLGDSALYLCASSPGGTGGTGELFFGEGSRLTVL.